This T cell receptor (beta chain) came from a study of cytomegalovirus exposure and HLA in healthy donors. Whole-study findings and limits: Whilst most TCR sequences proved rare, a subset of public TCRs occurred across many donors.

Trimming took 2 bases from V and 8 from J; bases not matched to a gene: 5. Germline CDR1 reads KGHSH; CDR2 reads LQKENI. This CDR3 spans 14 amino acids. In the case of this clone: Its antigen is as yet unknown. Other DNA sequences from this sample encode an identical CDR3 as well.

PCR used 60 Vbeta primers and 13 Jbeta primers. Sequencing used immunoSEQ multiplex PCR; TCRdb keeps in-frame clones, though not all of them. The sample lists over 150,000 clones, roughly 89% seen once, with about 0.9% in the top ten. Sequenced: PBMCs. The V gene is TRBV18, the J gene TRBJ1-4; 7 bases match TRBD1. The sequence came from a woman aged 30 to 39 in good health and CMV-seronegative. The CDR3 sequence: CASSPRGLGEKLFF. The CDR3 DNA reads TGTGCCAGCTCACCAAGGGGGCTTGGGGAAAAACTGTTTTTT. Supplemented by reference TRBV18 and TRBJ1-4, the full variable domain reads NAGVMQNPRHLVRRRGQEARLRCSPMKGHSHVYWYRQLPEEGLKFMVYLQKENIIDESGMPKERFSAEFPKEGPSILRIQQVVRGDSAAYFCASSPRGLGEKLFFGSGTQLSVL.